This TCR beta chain derives from a study of cytomegalovirus exposure and HLA in healthy donors. With 60 Vbeta and 13 Jbeta primers, the PCR was carried out. How the authors handled the data: An analysis performed later counted about 80 million unique TCR beta chains (roughly 10 million of them shared). Sequencing was performed with immunoSEQ multiplex PCR; in TCRdb, only in-frame clones are kept and a portion is missing. Clone size and V and J calls were adopted from that table, with D and trimming inferred from the DNA. The sample lists 150,000 to 200,000 clones; 70% to 80% were seen once. As to this clone: The antigen is not known.

Per germline, CDR1 SQVTM and CDR2 ANQGSEA. V shed 2 bases and J shed 2 bases, with 16 bases lying between them. The CDR3 spans 15 residues. Whole-study findings and limits: Data from an earlier analysis indicated that most TCR beta V segments were productive either about 90% or about 30% of the time.

The V and J genes are TRBV29-1 and TRBJ2-7; maybe TRBD1 (6 bases). The sequence derives from a woman aged 40 to 55 in good health and CMV-seronegative. The sequenced material came from PBMCs. CDR3 bases: TGCAGCGTTGAACGGGACAAGGGGCCTACCTACGAGCAGTACTTC. Protein sequence: CSVERDKGPTYEQYF.